Listed here is a single T cell receptor (beta chain). The record originates from a study of T cells in Graves' hyperthyroidism and ophthalmopathy. Researchers amplified the TCR beta CDR3 regions from RNA transcripts. When the TCR CDR3 underwent first-round RT-PCR, the HTBI primer set was used. One entry per CDR3 protein, called by TCRdb with MiXCR from the multiplex PCR reads. This sample has around 660,000 distinct CDR3 sequences, with 45% found just once. This TCR came from an adult man with Graves' disease, either hyperthyroidism or ophthalmopathy (not recorded which). Source material: peripheral blood or thyroid tissue (not recorded which).

The CDR3 sequence is CAISGSGPKTQYF. Written as DNA, the CDR3 is TGTGCCATCAGTGGATCCGGGCCCAAGACCCAGTACTTC. J is TRBJ2-5 and V is TRBV10-3; D not certain. From germline, CDR1 is ENHRY and CDR2 SYGVKD. There are 13 residues in the CDR3. The V and J ends lost 4 bases and 6 bases respectively, with 12 bases between them.